The clone carrying this T cell receptor (beta chain) was counted at least ten times. Its specificity is not known. This specimen comes from a study of CD8 T cells in ankylosing spondylitis. Study observations and caveats: Roughly eight highly homologous variants made up a TCR beta motif, and this motif appeared characteristic of ankylosing spondylitis blood. Matched ankylosing spondylitis synovial fluid reportedly showed significant enrichment of disease-linked clones.

The CDR3 length is 13 residues. CDR1 is DFQATT and CDR2 is SNEGSKA in the germline V gene (reference sequence). The germline V and J ends were trimmed by 0 bases and 5 bases, with 10 bases remaining between them. Library preparation for TCR beta used quantitative 5'-RACE with molecular barcodes. TCRdb analysed the 5' RACE reads with MiXCR anew, one entry per CDR3 protein. Among more than 300,000 distinct CDR3 sequences, 11% were seen once, and the ten largest hold about 10%. The gene calls are TRBV20-1 and TRBJ2-5; maybe TRBD2 (6 bases). Sequencing was done on a sample of blood, either unsorted or a sorted T cell fraction (not recorded which). The source of this sequence is a female donor with ankylosing spondylitis or in good health (not recorded which). In DNA, the CDR3 is TGCAGTGCTAGAGAGGGGGGTCGGGAGACCCAGTACTTC. Amino acid sequence: CSAREGGRETQYF.